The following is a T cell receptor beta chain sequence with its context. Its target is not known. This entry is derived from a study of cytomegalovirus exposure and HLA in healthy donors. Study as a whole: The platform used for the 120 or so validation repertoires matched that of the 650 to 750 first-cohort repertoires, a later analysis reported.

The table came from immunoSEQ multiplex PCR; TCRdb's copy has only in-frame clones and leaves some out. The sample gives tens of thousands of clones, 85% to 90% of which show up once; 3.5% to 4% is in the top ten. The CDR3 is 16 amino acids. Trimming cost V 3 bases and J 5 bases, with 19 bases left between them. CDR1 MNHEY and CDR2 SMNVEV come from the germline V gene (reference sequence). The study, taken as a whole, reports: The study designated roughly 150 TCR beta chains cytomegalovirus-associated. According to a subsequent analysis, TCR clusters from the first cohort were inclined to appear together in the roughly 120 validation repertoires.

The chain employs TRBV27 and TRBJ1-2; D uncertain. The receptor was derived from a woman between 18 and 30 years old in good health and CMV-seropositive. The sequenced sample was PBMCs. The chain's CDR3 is CASSFEPAAEPYGYTF. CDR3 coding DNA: TGTGCCAGCAGTTTTGAGCCCGCGGCGGAACCTTATGGCTACACCTTC.